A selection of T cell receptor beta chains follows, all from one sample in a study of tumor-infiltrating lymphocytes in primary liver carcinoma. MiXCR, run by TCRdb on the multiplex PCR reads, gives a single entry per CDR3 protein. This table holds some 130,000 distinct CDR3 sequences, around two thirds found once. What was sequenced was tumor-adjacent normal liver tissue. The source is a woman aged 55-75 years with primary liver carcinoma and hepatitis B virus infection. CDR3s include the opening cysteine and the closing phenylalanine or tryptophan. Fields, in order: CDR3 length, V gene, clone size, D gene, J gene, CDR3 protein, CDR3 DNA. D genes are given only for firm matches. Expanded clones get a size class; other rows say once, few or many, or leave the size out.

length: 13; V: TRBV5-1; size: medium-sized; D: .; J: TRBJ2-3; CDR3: CASSLEFGDTQYF; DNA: TGCGCCAGCAGCTTGGAGTTTGGGGATACGCAGTATTTT
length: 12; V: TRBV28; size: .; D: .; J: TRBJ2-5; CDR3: CASNWNRGTQYF; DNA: TGTGCCAGTAATTGGAACAGAGGGACCCAGTACTTC
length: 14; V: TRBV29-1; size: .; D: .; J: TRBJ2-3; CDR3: CSVEGGRRTDTQYF; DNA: TGCAGCGTTGAAGGTGGCAGGAGAACAGATACGCAGTACTTT
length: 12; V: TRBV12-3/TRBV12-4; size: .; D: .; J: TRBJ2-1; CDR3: CASSSGNYEHFF; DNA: TGTGCCAGCAGTTCAGGGAATTATGAGCATTTCTTC
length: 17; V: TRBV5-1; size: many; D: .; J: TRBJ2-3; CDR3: CASSLAPSFRVTDTQYF; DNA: TGCGCCAGCAGCTTGGCCCCTAGTTTTAGGGTCACAGATACGCAGTATTTT
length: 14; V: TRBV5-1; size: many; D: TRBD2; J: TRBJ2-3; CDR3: CASSDGGNTDTQYF; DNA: TGCGCCAGCAGCGACGGGGGGAACACAGATACGCAGTATTTT
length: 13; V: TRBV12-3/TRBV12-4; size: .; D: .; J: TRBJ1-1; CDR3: CAGTLGGPVKASF; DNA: TGTGCCGGCACCCTCGGGGGGCCTGTTAAAGCTTCCTTT
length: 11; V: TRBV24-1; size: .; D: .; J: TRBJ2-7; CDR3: CATSDLGRQYF; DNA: TGTGCCACCAGTGACCTTGGCAGGCAGTACTTC
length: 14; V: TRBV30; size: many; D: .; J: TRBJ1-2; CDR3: CACYWSRVGYGYTF; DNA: TGTGCCTGTTATTGGAGTCGGGTCGGCTATGGCTACACCTTC
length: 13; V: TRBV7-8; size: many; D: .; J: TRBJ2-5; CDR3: CASSLTGLETQYF; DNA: TGTGCCAGCAGCTTAACAGGATTAGAGACCCAGTACTTC
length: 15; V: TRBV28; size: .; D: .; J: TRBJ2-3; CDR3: CATLETAPGRDTQYF; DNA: TGTGCCACCTTGGAGACAGCCCCAGGGAGGGATACGCAGTATTTT
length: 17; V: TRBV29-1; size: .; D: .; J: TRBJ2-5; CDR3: CSVEMQRDRRPFETQYF; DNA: TGCAGCGTTGAAATGCAGAGGGACCGGCGACCGTTCGAGACCCAATACTTC
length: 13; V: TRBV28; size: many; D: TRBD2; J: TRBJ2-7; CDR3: CASRTSGSYEQYF; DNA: TGTGCCAGCAGGACTAGCGGGTCCTACGAGCAGTACTTC
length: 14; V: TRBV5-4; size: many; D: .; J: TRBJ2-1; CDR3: CASSLGTLANEQFF; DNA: TGTGCCAGCAGCTTGGGGACCCTAGCCAATGAGCAGTTCTTC
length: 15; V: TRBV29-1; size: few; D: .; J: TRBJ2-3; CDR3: CSVARLVARTDTQYF; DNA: TGCAGCGTCGCACGACTAGTGGCCCGCACAGATACACAGTATTTT
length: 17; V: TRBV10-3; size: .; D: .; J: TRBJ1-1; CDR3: CAISEGGGRRNRTEAFF; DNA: TGTGCCATAAGTGAGGGCGGGGGACGGCGTAATAGGACTGAAGCTTTCTTT
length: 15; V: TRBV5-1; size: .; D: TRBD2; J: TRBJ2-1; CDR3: CASSLSSGAYNEQFF; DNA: TGCGCCAGCAGCTTGTCTAGCGGGGCATACAATGAGCAGTTCTTC
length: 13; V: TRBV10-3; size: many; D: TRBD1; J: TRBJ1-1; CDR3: CAITRDRNTEAFF; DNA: TGTGCCATCACCCGGGACAGGAACACTGAAGCTTTCTTT
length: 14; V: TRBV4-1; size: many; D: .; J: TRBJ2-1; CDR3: CASRTIAGYSEQFF; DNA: TGCGCCAGCAGAACAATCGCAGGGTATAGTGAGCAGTTCTTC
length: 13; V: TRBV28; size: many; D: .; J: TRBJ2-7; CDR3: CASRKAPVDEQYF; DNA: TGTGCCAGCAGAAAAGCCCCAGTGGACGAGCAGTACTTC
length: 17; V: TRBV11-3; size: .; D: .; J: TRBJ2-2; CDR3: CASSLSACAFNTGELFF; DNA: TGTGCAAGCAGCTTAAGTGCTTGCGCCTTTAACACCGGGGAACTGTTTTTT
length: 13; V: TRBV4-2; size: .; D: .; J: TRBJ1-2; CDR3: CASSQVAASGYTF; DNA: TGTGCCAGTAGCCAAGTTGCGGCGTCCGGGTACACCTTC
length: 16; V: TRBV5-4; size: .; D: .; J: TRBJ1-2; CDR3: CVSSALAKGDGYGYTF; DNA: TGTGTCAGCAGCGCCCTTGCGAAGGGGGATGGCTATGGCTACACCTTC
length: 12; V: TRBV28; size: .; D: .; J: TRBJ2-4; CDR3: CAFSGNPNIQYF; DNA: TGTGCCTTTTCCGGGAATCCAAACATTCAGTACTTC
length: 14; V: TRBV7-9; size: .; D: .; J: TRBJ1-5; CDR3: CASSFQGNDQPHHF; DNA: TGTGCCAGCAGCTTTCAGGGGAACGATCAGCCCCATCACTTT
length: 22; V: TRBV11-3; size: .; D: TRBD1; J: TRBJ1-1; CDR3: CTSSPLLRTGEQRDNLNTEAFF; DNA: TGTACCAGCAGCCCCTTATTGAGGACAGGAGAACAAAGGGACAACTTGAACACTGAAGCTTTCTTT
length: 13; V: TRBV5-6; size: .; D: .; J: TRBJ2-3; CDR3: CTSSPGAKDTHYF; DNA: TGTACCAGCAGCCCTGGGGCCAAAGATACGCACTATTTT
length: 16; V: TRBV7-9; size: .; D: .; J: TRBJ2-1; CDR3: CASNPRGREMSDEQFF; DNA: TGTGCCAGCAACCCGCGGGGGCGGGAGATGAGCGATGAGCAGTTCTTC
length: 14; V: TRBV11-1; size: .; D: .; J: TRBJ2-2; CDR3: CVSRPSPETGELFF; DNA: TGTGTCAGCAGACCGAGCCCTGAGACCGGGGAGCTGTTTTTT
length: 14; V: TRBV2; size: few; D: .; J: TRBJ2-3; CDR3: CASSGQVFTDTQYF; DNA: TGTGCCAGCAGTGGACAGGTATTCACAGATACGCAGTATTTT
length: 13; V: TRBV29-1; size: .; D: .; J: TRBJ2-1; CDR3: CSIGRRVLNEQFF; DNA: TGCAGCATAGGTCGGCGGGTTTTAAATGAGCAGTTCTTC
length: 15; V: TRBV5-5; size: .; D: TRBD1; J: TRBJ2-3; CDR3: CASSSRTGATNTQYF; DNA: TGTGCCAGCAGCTCACGGACAGGAGCCACAAATACGCAATATTTT
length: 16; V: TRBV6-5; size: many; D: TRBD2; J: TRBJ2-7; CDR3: CASRFNSGTESYEQYF; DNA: TGTGCCAGCAGATTTAATAGCGGGACCGAATCCTACGAGCAGTACTTC
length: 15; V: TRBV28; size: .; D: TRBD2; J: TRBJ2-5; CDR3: CASSSLAGVVEIQYF; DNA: TGTGCCAGCAGTTCCCTAGCGGGAGTGGTGGAGATCCAGTACTTC
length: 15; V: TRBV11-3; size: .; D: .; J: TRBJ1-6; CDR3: CARSLVSRGDSPLKF; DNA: TGTGCCAGGAGCTTAGTGAGCCGAGGCGATTCACCCCTCAAGTTT
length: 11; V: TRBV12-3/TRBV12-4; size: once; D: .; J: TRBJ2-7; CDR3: CASSPGLEHYF; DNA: TGTGCCAGCAGCCCCGGGCTTGAGCACTACTTC
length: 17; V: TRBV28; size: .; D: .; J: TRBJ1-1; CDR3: CASTKAPVGQGATEVFF; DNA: .
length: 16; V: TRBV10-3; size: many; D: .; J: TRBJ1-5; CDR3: CAISESGRVSNQPQHF; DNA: TGTGCCATCAGTGAGTCCGGCAGGGTAAGCAATCAGCCCCAGCATTTT
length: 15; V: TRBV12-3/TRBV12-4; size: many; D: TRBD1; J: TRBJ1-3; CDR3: CASRPDRVSGNTIYF; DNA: TGTGCCAGCAGGCCGGACAGGGTTTCTGGAAACACCATATATTTT
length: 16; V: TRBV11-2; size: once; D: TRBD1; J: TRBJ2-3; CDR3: CASSLGGQAITDTRYF; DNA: TGTGCCAGCAGCTTAGGCGGACAGGCGATTACAGATACGCGGTATTTT
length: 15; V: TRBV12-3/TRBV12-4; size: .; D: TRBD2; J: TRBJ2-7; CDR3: CASAGISGSSYGQYF; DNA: TGTGCCAGCGCCGGGATTAGCGGGAGCTCCTACGGGCAGTACTTC
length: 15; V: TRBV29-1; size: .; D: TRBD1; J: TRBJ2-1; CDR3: CSVKRQGSPYYERFF; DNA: TGCAGCGTTAAGAGACAGGGCTCCCCATATTATGAGCGGTTCTTC
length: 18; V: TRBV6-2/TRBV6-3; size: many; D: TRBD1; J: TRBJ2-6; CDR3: CASRLRDRAFSGANVLTF; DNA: TGTGCCAGCAGACTCCGGGACAGGGCGTTCTCTGGGGCCAACGTCCTGACTTTC
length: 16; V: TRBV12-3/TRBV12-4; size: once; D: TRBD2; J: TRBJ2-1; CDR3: CASSPQGTSVNNKQFF; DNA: TGTGCCAGCAGTCCGCAGGGGACTAGCGTCAACAATAAGCAGTTCTTC
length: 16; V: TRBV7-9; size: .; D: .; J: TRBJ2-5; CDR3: CASSSPPGGNQETQYF; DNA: TGTGCCAGCAGCTCCCCCCCTGGCGGGAACCAAGAGACCCAGTACTTC
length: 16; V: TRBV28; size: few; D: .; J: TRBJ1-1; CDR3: CASSDPPGAENTEAFF; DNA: TGTGCCAGCAGTGACCCTCCCGGGGCTGAGAACACTGAAGCTTTCTTT
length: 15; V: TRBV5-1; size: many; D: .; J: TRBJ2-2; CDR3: CASSKSADSTGELFF; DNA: TGCGCCAGCAGCAAGAGCGCGGATTCCACCGGGGAGCTGTTTTTT
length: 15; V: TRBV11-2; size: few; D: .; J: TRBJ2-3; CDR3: CASSLVGAIIDTQYF; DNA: TGTGCCAGCAGCTTAGTCGGTGCTATCATAGATACGCAGTATTTT